This T cell receptor (beta chain) was found in a study of OX40 agonist ivuxolimab in advanced cancers. This clone was counted only a few times. Trimming took off 6 bases at V and 8 bases at J, with 14 bases between the two ends. Germline values: CDR1 LNHDA, CDR2 SQIVND (reference sequence). The CDR3 totals 14 residues. This table comes from immunoSEQ multiplex PCR, and its TCRdb copy is limited to in-frame clones, with some not included. The sample lists approximately 55,000 clones, approximately 84% occurring once. The clonotype originates from an adult with an advanced solid tumor such as melanoma, head and neck, liver or kidney cancer. Sequenced material: CD4+ or CD8+ T cells sorted from blood, taken in a trial of the OX40 agonist ivuxolimab. The gene calls are TRBV19 and TRBJ1-6; D remains ambiguous. CDR3 sequence: CASSPQLRYSPLHF. DNA of the CDR3: TGTGCCAGTAGCCCACAGCTGCGTTATTCACCCCTCCACTTT.